Following are 9 T cell receptor beta chains from one sample sequenced in a study of cytomegalovirus exposure and HLA in healthy donors. PCR involved 60 Vbeta and 13 Jbeta primers. Produced via immunoSEQ multiplex PCR; TCRdb's table is partial and in-frame only. This sample carries approximately 140,000 clones, about four fifths of them seen once, and the ten largest clones take roughly 6%. The sample comprised PBMCs. The receptors here all came from a woman aged 40 to 49 in good health and CMV-seropositive.

The genes are TRBV19 and TRBJ2-3; D is undetermined. The CDR3 runs to 12 residues. Between the trimmed V and J ends, which lost 6 bases and 5 bases, there was a span of 9 bases. Germline CDR1 reads LNHDA; CDR2 reads SQIVND (reference sequence). DNA of the CDR3: TGTGCCAGTAGACTCCCGGGAGATACGCAGTATTTT. Encoded protein: CASRLPGDTQYF.

This chain uses TRBV7-8 with TRBJ1-1; D uncertain. The CDR3 sequence is 13 residues long. The V gene lost 4 bases and the J gene lost 5 bases, with 11 bases spanning the gap. CDR1 is SGHVS, CDR2 FQNEAQ, per germline. CDR3 in amino acids: CASSSLVRTEAFF. DNA for the CDR3: TGTGCCAGCAGCTCCCTGGTTCGGACTGAAGCTTTCTTT. The entire variable domain, with the rest obtained from reference TRBV7-8 and TRBJ1-1, is as follows: GAGVSQSPRYKVAKRGQDVALRCDPISGHVSLFWYQQALGQGPEFLTYFQNEAQLDKSGLPSDRFFAERPEGSVSTLKIQRTQQEDSAVYLCASSSLVRTEAFFGQGTRLTVV.

The chain employs TRBV10-3 and TRBJ2-1, with 8 positions matching TRBD2. Germline CDR1 is ENHRY and CDR2 is SYGVKD. V shed 6 bases and J 4 bases; nucleotides not matched to a gene: 5. The CDR3 extends over 14 amino acids. CDR3 region: CAISGGARYNEQFF. CDR3 DNA: TGTGCCATCAGCGGGGGGGCGCGGTACAATGAGCAGTTCTTC.

In regard to this clone: A junction end diverges from the germline sequence, so it may reflect a read error. This sequence joins TRBV28 and TRBJ2-3, with D perhaps matching TRBD1 or TRBD2 (5 bases each). The CDR3 contains 19 residues. Germline-derived CDR1 and CDR2 are MDHEN and SYDVKM. Here the CDR3 DNA reads TGTGCCAGCAGTGTATGGGAGTGGTCAGGGCTTGAGGCCACAGATACGCAGTATTTT. Translating gives CASSVWEWSGLEATDTQYF.

A word on this clone: One junction end does not reproduce the germline sequence, and a read error may be involved. The rearrangement uses TRBV9 and TRBJ2-5; D not certain. The V gene's germline CDR1 is SGDLS and CDR2 YYNGEE. This CDR3 comprises 14 residues. The CDR3 is CANSVLPRQETQYF. The CDR3, as DNA: TGTGCCAACAGCGTTCTGCCCAGGCAAGAGACCCAGTACTTC.

The chain couples TRBV7-9 to TRBJ1-5; D call uncertain. This CDR3 is built from 14 residues. Trimming took 5 bases from V and 1 from J, leaving 9 bases between them. Per the germline V gene, CDR1 is SEHNR and CDR2 is FQNEAQ (reference sequence). The CDR3 DNA follows: TGTGCCAGCAGCCCTAGGAGAAGCAATCAGCCCCAGCATTTT. It codes for CASSPRRSNQPQHF.

The chain links TRBV5-1 to TRBJ2-5, with D maybe TRBD2 (6 bases). V was shortened by 0 bases and J by 10 bases, with 16 bases between the two germline ends. CDR1 is SGHRS and CDR2 is YFSETQ in the germline V gene. The CDR3 sequence is 14 residues long. The CDR3 coding sequence is TGCGCCAGCAGCTTGGGGCGGGATGCCTTGATCCAGTACTTC. Translating it yields CASSLGRDALIQYF.

This rearrangement joins TRBV19 to TRBJ2-4, with 9 bases aligning to TRBD2. Germline CDR1 and CDR2: LNHDA and SQIVND (reference sequence). This CDR3 is built from 18 residues. The J segment lost 1 base and the V segment lost 0 bases, leaving 7 bases of the junction unmatched. The DNA for the CDR3 is TGTGCCAGTAGTATAGAGGCTAGCGGGATTGGGGCCAAAAACATTCAGTACTTC. As protein: CASSIEASGIGAKNIQYF.

CDR3 in amino acids: CASSGADNSPLHF. The CDR3 bases are TGTGCCAGCAGTGGGGCAGATAATTCACCCCTCCACTTT. The chain has TRBV6-4 and TRBJ1-6; the D is unclear. Germline V gives CDR1 MRHNA, CDR2 SNTAGT. The CDR3 is 13 residues long. V was clipped by 4 bases and J by 5 bases, with 6 bases between them.